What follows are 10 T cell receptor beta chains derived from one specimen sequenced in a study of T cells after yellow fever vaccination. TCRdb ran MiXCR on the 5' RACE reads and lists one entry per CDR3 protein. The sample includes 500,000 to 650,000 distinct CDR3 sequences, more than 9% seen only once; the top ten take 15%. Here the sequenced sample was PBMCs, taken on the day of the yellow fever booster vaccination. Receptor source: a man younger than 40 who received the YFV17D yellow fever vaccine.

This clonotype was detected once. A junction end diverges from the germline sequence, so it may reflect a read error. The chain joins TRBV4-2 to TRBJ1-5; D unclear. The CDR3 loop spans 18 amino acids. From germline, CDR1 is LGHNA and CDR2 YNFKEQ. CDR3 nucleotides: TGTGCCATCAGCCTTGGGTTCCGGGAGTTCGTAAGCAATCAGCCCCAGCATTTT. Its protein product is CAISLGFREFVSNQPQHF.

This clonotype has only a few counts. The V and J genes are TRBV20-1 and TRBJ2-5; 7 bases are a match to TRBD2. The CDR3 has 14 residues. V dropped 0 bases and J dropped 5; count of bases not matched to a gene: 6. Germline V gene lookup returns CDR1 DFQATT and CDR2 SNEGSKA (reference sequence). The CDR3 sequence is CSARDDGLVETQYF. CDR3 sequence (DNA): TGCAGTGCTAGAGATGATGGACTAGTCGAGACCCAGTACTTC.

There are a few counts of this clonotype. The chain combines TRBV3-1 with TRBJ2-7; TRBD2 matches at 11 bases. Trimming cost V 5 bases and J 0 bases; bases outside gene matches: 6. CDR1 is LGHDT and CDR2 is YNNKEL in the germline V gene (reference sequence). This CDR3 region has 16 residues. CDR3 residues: CASSMGLAVTSYEQYF. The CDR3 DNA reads TGTGCCAGCAGCATGGGACTAGCGGTCACCTCCTACGAGCAGTACTTC.

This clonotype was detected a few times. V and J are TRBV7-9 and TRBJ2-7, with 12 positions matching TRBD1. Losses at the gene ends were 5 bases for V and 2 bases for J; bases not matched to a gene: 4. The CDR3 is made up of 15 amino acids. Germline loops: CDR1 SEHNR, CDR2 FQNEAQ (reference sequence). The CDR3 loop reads CASSDRDRGPYEQYF. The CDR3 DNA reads TGTGCCAGCAGCGACCGGGACAGGGGGCCCTACGAGCAGTACTTC. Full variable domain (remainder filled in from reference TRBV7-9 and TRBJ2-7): DTGVSQNPRHKITKRGQNVTFRCDPISEHNRLYWYRQTLGQGPEFLTYFQNEAQLEKSRLLSDRFSAERPKGSFSTLEIQRTEQGDSAMYLCASSDRDRGPYEQYFGPGTRLTVT.

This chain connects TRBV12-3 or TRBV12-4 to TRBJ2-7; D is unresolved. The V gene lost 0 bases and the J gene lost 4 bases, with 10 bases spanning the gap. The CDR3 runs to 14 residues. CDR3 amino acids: CASSLAGLIYEQYF. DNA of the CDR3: TGTGCCAGCAGTTTAGCAGGGCTGATTTACGAGCAGTACTTC.

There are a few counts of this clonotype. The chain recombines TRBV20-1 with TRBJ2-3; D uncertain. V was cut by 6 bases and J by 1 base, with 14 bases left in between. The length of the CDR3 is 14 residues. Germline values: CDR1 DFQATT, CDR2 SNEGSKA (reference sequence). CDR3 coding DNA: TGCAGTGCCCCATCGGGCACTGGCACAGATACGCAGTATTTT. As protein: CSAPSGTGTDTQYF.

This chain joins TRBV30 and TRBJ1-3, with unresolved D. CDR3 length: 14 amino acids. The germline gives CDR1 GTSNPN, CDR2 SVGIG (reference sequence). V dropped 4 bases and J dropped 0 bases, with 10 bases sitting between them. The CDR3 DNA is TGTGCCTGGACTATACAGAGCTCTGGAAACACCATATATTTT. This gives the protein CAWTIQSSGNTIYF.

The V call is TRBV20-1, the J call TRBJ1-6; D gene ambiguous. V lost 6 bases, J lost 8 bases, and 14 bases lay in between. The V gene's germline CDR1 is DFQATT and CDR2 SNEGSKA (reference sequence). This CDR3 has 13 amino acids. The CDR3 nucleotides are TGCAGTGCCCATGTAACCGCAGATTCACCCCTCCACTTT. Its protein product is CSAHVTADSPLHF.

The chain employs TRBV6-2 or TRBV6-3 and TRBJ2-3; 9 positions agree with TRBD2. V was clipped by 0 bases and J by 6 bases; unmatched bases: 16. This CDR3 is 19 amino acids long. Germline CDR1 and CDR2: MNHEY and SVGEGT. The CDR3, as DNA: TGTGCCAGCAGTTACTCGGTGCTCGCTAGCGGGACCCTTACGGATACGCAGTATTTT. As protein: CASSYSVLASGTLTDTQYF.

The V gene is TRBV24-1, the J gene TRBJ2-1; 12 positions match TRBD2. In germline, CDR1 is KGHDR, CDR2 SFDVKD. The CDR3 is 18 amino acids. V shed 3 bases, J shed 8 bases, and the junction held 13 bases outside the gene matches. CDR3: CATSDPTRLAGEGDEQFF. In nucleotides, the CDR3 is TGTGCCACCAGTGATCCCACGAGACTAGCGGGAGAGGGCGATGAGCAGTTCTTC.